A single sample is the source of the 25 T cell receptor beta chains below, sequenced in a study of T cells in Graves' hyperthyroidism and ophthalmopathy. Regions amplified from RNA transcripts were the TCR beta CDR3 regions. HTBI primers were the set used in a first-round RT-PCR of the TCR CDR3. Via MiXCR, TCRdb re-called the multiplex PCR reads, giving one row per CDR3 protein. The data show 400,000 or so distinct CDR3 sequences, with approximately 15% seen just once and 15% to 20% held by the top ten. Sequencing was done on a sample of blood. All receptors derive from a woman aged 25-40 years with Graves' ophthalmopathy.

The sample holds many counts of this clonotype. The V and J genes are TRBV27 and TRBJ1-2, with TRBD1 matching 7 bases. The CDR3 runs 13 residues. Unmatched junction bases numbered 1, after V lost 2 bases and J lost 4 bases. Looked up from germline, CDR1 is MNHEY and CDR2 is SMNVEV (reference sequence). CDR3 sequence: CASSLRTGYGYTF. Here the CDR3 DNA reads TGTGCCAGCAGTTTACGGACAGGCTATGGCTACACCTTC.

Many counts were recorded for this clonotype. The CDR3 nucleotides are TGTGCCAGCAGCTCCATACTAGCCAAAAACATTCAGTACTTC. Protein product: CASSSILAKNIQYF. The rearrangement links TRBV5-5 to TRBJ2-4, with D unresolved. This CDR3 has 14 amino acids. From germline, CDR1 is SGHKS and CDR2 YYEKEE (reference sequence). V was pared by 3 bases and J by 0 bases, with 7 bases between.

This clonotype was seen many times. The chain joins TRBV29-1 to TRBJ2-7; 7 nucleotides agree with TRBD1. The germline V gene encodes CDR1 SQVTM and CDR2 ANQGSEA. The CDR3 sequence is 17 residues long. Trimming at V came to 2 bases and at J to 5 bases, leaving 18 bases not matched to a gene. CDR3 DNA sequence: TGCAGCGTTGAAAGAACAATCGACCCGGACAGGTCCAACGAGCAGTACTTC. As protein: CSVERTIDPDRSNEQYF.

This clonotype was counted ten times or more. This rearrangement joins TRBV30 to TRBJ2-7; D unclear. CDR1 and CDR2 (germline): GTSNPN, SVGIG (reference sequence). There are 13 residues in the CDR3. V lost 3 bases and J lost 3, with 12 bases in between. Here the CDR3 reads CAWRGTEFYEQYF. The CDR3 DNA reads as TGTGCCTGGAGAGGTACAGAATTCTACGAGCAGTACTTC.

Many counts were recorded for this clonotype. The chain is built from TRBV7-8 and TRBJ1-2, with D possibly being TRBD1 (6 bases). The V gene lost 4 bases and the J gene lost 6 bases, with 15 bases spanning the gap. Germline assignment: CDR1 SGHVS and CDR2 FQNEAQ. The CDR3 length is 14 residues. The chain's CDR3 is CASSSRTASNGYTF. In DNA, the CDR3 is TGTGCCAGCAGCTCCCGGACAGCTTCCAATGGCTACACCTTC.

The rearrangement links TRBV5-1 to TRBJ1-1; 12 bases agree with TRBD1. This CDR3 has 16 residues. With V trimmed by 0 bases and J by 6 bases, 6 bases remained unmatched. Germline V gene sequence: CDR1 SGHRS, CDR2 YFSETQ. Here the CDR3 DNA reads TGCGCCAGCAGCTTGGCTTCGGGACAGGGGGCCCCTGAAGCTTTCTTT. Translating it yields CASSLASGQGAPEAFF.

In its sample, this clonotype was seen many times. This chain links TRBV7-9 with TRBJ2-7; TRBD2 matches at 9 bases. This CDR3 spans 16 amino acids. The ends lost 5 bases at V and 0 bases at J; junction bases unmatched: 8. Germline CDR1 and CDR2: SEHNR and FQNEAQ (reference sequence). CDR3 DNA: TGTGCCAGCAGCACCAAGCGGGGGGACTACTCCTACGAGCAGTACTTC. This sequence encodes CASSTKRGDYSYEQYF. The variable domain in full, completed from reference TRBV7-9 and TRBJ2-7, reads DTGVSQNPRHKITKRGQNVTFRCDPISEHNRLYWYRQTLGQGPEFLTYFQNEAQLEKSRLLSDRFSAERPKGSFSTLEIQRTEQGDSAMYLCASSTKRGDYSYEQYFGPGTRLTVT.

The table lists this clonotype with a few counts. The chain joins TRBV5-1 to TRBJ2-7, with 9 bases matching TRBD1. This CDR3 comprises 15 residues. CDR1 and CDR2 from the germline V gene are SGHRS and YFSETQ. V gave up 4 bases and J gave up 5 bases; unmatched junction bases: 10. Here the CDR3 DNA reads TGCGCCAGCAGCCAGGTTACAGGGGGCTGGAACGAGCAGTACTTC. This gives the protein CASSQVTGGWNEQYF.

CDR3 residues: CASSYGGRGADGYTF. The CDR3 DNA reads as TGTGCCAGCAGTTACGGGGGGCGAGGGGCGGATGGCTACACCTTC. The chain has TRBV6-9 and TRBJ1-2; TRBD1 might be the D (6 bases). CDR1 and CDR2 from the germline V gene are MNHGY and SVAAGI. The V gene lost 3 bases and the J gene lost 6 bases, with 17 bases spanning the gap. The CDR3 covers 15 residues.

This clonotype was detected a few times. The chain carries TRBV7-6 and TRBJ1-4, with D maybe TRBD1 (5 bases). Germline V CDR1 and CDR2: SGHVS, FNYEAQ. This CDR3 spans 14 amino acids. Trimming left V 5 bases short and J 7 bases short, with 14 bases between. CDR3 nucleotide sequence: TGTGCCAGCAGCCCGGGGGGGGGTGCTGAAAAACTGTTTTTT. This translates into CASSPGGGAEKLFF.

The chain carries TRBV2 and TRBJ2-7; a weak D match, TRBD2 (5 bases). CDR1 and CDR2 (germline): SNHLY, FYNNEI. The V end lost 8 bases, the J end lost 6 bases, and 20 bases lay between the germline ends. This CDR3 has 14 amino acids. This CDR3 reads CASPSRRGTGEQYF. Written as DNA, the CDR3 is TGTGCCAGCCCCTCCCGCCGGGGTACCGGCGAGCAGTACTTC. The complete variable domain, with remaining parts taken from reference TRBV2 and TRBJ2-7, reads EPEVTQTPSHQVTQMGQEVILRCVPISNHLYFYWYRQILGQKVEFLVSFYNNEISEKSEIFDDQFSVERPDGSNFTLKIRSTKLEDSAMYFCASPSRRGTGEQYFGPGTRLTVT.

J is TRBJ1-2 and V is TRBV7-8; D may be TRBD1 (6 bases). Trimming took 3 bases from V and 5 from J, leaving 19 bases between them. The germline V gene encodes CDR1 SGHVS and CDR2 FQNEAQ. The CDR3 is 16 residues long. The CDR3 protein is CASSLGAGHNRYGYTF. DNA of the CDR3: TGTGCCAGCAGCTTGGGTGCGGGACATAACCGTTATGGCTACACCTTC.

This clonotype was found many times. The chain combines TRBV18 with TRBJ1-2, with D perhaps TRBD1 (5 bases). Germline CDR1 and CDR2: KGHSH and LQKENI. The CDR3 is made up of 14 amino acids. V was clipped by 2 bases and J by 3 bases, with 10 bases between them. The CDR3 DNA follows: TGTGCCAGCTCACCAACCCAGGGATACTATGGCTACACCTTC. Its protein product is CASSPTQGYYGYTF.

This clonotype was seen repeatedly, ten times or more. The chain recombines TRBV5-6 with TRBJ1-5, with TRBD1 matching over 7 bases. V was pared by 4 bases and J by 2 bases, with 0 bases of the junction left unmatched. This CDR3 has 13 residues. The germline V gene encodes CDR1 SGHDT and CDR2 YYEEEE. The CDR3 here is CASSQGGNQPQHF. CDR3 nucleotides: TGTGCCAGCAGCCAGGGGGGCAATCAGCCCCAGCATTTT.

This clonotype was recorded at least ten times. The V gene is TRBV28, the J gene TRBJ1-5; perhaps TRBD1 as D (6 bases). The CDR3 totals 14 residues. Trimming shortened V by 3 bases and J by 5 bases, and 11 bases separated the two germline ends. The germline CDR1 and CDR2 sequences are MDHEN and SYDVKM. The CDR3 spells CASSFGTLDQPQHF. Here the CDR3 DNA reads TGTGCCAGCAGTTTCGGGACACTAGATCAGCCCCAGCATTTT.

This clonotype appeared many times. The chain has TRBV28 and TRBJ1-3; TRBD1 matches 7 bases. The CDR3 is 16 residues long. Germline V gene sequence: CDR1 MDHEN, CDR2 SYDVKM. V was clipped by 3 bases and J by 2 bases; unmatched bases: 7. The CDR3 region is CASSFQTGFAGNTIYF. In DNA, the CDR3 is TGTGCCAGCAGTTTCCAGACAGGGTTTGCTGGAAACACCATATATTTT. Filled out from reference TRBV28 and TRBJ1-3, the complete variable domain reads DVKVTQSSRYLVKRTGEKVFLECVQDMDHENMFWYRQDPGLGLRLIYFSYDVKMKEKGDIPEGYSVSREKKERFSLILESASTNQTSMYLCASSFQTGFAGNTIYFGEGSWLTVV.

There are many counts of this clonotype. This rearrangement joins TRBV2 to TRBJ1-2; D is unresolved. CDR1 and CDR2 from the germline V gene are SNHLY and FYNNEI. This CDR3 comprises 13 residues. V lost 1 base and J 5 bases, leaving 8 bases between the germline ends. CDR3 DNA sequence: TGTGCCAGCAGTGAAGTTCAGGTGTATGGCTACACCTTC. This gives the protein CASSEVQVYGYTF.

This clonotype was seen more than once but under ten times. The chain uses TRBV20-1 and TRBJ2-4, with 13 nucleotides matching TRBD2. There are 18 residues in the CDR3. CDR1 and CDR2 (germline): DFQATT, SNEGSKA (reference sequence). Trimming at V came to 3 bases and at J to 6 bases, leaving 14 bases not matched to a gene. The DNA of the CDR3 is TGCAGTGCTAGCCAAGGGACTAGCGGGGTGGCTTTTGGAAACATTCAGTACTTC. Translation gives CSASQGTSGVAFGNIQYF.

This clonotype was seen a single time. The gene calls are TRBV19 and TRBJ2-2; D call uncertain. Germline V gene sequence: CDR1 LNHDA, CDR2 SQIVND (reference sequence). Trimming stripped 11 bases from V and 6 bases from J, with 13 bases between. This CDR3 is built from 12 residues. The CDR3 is CAGQGSPGELFF. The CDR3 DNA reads TGTGCCGGCCAAGGGTCCCCCGGGGAGCTGTTTTTT.

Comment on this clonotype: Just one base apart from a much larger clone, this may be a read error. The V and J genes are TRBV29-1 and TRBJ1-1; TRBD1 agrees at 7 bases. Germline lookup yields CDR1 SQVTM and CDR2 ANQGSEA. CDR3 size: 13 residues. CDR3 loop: CSVTGALNTEDFF. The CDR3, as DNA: TGCAGCGTCACAGGGGCCCTGAACACTGAAGATTTCTTT.

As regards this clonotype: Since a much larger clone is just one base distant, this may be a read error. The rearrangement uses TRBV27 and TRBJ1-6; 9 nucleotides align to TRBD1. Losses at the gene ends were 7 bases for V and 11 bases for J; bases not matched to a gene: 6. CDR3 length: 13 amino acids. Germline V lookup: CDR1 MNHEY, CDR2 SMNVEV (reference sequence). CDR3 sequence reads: CASTGTGRTPLHF. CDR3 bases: TGTGCCAGCACGGGGACAGGGAGGACACCCCTCCACTTT.

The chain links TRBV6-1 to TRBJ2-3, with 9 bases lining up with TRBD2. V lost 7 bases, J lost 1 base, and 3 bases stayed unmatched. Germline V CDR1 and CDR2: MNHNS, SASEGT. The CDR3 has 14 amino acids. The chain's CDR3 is CASIAGGGTDTQYF. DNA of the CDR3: TGTGCCAGCATTGCGGGGGGGGGCACAGATACGCAGTATTTT.

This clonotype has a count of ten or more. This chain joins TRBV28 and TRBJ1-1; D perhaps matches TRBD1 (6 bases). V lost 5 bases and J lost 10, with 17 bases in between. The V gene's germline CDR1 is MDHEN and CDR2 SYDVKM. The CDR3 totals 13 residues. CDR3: CASSPTWGRGAFF. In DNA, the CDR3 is TGTGCCAGCAGTCCAACGTGGGGGCGGGGAGCTTTCTTT.

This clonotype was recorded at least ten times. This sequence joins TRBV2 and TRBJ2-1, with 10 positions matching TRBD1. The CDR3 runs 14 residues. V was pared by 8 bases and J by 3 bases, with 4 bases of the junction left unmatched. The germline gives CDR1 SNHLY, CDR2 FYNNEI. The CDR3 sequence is CASGDRGNYNEQFF. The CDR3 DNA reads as TGTGCCAGCGGGGACAGGGGAAACTACAATGAGCAGTTCTTC.

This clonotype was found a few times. The CDR3 DNA sequence: TGTGCCAGCAGCCCCGGACTAGCGGGGGGCCCAAGAAGGGCGTACTTC. Translation gives CASSPGLAGGPRRAYF. V is TRBV9 and J is TRBJ2-5, with 14 bases fitting TRBD2. The CDR3 length is 16 residues. V gave up 4 bases and J gave up 13 bases; unmatched junction bases: 15. Germline assignment: CDR1 SGDLS and CDR2 YYNGEE.